The rows below give T cell receptor beta chains drawn from one sample of a study of cytomegalovirus exposure and HLA in healthy donors. Some clones are missing from TCRdb's copy, which holds only in-frame ones; the method was immunoSEQ multiplex PCR. The sample comprises about 160,000 clones, around four fifths of which are singletons, and 1.3% rests with the top ten. The sample comprised PBMCs. The receptors originated from a woman aged 45-59 years in good health and CMV-seronegative. Both conserved end residues are part of each CDR3. Each record gives: clone size, D gene, J gene, V gene, CDR3 DNA, CDR3 protein. A D gene is named only where the DNA matches it firmly. Some rows have no size entry. The others give once, few or many, or a class for an expanded clone.

>.|.|TRBJ2-3|TRBV4-2
TGTGCCAGCAGCCGAGCGGACTCCCAGGGGGATACGCAGTATTTT
CASSRADSQGDTQYF
>.|.|TRBJ1-2|TRBV9
TGTGCCAGCAGCAAGGGGGACCTTCGGAGTGTTATGGGTGGCTACACCTTC
CASSKGDLRSVMGGYTF
>once|TRBD2|TRBJ2-1|TRBV7-2
TGTGCCAGCAGCTTCCTCCCGGGACTAGTGATTAATGAGCAGTTCTTC
CASSFLPGLVINEQFF
>.|TRBD1|TRBJ1-6|TRBV6-5
TGTGCCAGCAGTTATTCGAGACAGGGAGGTTCACCCCTCCACTTT
CASSYSRQGGSPLHF
>.|.|TRBJ1-3|TRBV2
TGTGCCAGCAGTGAGCCTTCTCAGGGGCCTGACTCTGGAAACACCATATATTTT
CASSEPSQGPDSGNTIYF
>.|TRBD1|TRBJ2-7|TRBV13
TGTGCCAGCAGCTTTGGACAGGGTGGTTTAACCTTTTACGAGCAGTACTTC
CASSFGQGGLTFYEQYF
>.|TRBD1|TRBJ1-2|TRBV11-3
TGTGCCAGCATCCCGGGACAGGAGCTCTATGGCTACACCTTC
CASIPGQELYGYTF
>.|.|TRBJ2-2|TRBV28
TGTGCCAGCAGATCTCCCGCGAACACCGGGGAGCTGTTTTTT
CASRSPANTGELFF
>.|TRBD2|TRBJ2-1|TRBV28
TGTGCCAGCAGGAGTGGACTAGCGGGAGGGCCACATGAGCAGTTCTTC
CASRSGLAGGPHEQFF
>.|TRBD1|TRBJ1-1|TRBV6-5
TGTGCCAGCATTCAGGGACAGGCGAACACTGAAGCTTTCTTT
CASIQGQANTEAFF
>.|.|TRBJ1-5|TRBV5-6
TGTGCCAGCAGTTGGTCCGGGGATCAGCCCCAGCATTTT
CASSWSGDQPQHF
>.|.|TRBJ2-4|TRBV19
TGTGCCAGTAGTATTAAGGGGGAAAACATTCAGTACTTC
CASSIKGENIQYF
>.|.|TRBJ2-7|TRBV19
TGTGCCAGTAGAGACAGTACCTACGAGCAGTACTTC
CASRDSTYEQYF